Listed below are T cell receptor beta chains from one sample, sequenced in a study of CD8 T cells in ankylosing spondylitis. MiXCR, run by TCRdb on the 5' RACE reads, gives a single entry per CDR3 protein. The sample includes some 800,000 distinct CDR3 sequences, approximately 12% of them seen just once. The sample taken for sequencing was blood, either unsorted or a sorted T cell fraction (not recorded which). These receptors were taken from a male donor with ankylosing spondylitis. Both conserved end residues are part of each CDR3. A D gene is named only where the DNA matches it firmly. Not every row has a clone size; where given, it reads once, few, many or a size class.

J gene | D gene | clone size | V gene | CDR3 protein | CDR3 DNA
TRBJ2-4 | - | few | TRBV7-2 | CASSLARHLGIQYF | TGTGCCAGCAGCTTAGCCCGCCATCTGGGCATTCAGTACTTC
TRBJ2-2 | TRBD2 | many | TRBV20-1 | CSAPTIAGTDTGELFF | TGCAGTGCTCCCACTATAGCGGGGACTGACACCGGGGAGCTGTTTTTT
TRBJ2-5 | - | few | TRBV18 | CASSPFEGLLVETQYF | TGTGCCAGCTCACCATTTGAGGGGCTTCTGGTAGAGACCCAGTACTTC
TRBJ1-3 | - | - | TRBV20-1 | CSALYGYGTGNTIYF | TGCAGTGCTTTGTATGGTTACGGGACTGGAAACACCATATATTTT
TRBJ2-3 | - | - | TRBV24-1 | CATAGADTQYF | TGTGCCACCGCAGGCGCAGATACGCAGTATTTT
TRBJ1-1 | - | - | TRBV7-2 | CASSPQAGHTEAFF | TGTGCCAGCAGCCCTCAGGCGGGGCACACTGAAGCTTTCTTT
TRBJ2-7 | TRBD2 | many | TRBV6-1 | CATVSGVSYEQYF | TGTGCCACCGTAAGCGGGGTATCCTACGAGCAGTACTTC
TRBJ1-2 | - | few | TRBV20-1 | CRPGTGEKYGYTF | TGCAGGCCCGGGACGGGAGAAAAATATGGCTACACCTTC
TRBJ2-2 | TRBD1 | few | TRBV27 | CASSVSGWGTGLTGELFF | TGTGCCAGCAGTGTATCCGGTTGGGGGACAGGACTCACCGGGGAGCTGTTTTTT
TRBJ2-6 | TRBD2 | - | TRBV20-1 | CSARDPWGVAGPGANVLTF | TGCAGTGCTAGAGATCCCTGGGGGGTAGCGGGACCAGGGGCCAACGTCCTGACTTTC
TRBJ2-1 | - | - | TRBV18 | CASSPPRGSREQFF | TGTGCCAGCTCACCACCGCGGGGATCGAGAGAGCAGTTCTTC
TRBJ1-6 | - | - | TRBV5-4 | CASRDGDSLNSPLHF | TGTGCCAGCAGGGACGGAGACAGTCTTAATTCACCCCTCCACTTT
TRBJ1-4 | - | - | TRBV20-1 | CSVATEEKLFF | TGCAGTGTCGCGACCGAGGAAAAACTGTTTTTT
TRBJ1-2 | TRBD1 | - | TRBV6-1 | CASRAGQGVGGYTF | TGTGCCAGCAGGGCGGGACAGGGCGTAGGTGGCTACACCTTC
TRBJ2-7 | - | few | TRBV7-9 | CASSLQNGFSYEQYF | TGTGCCAGCAGCTTACAAAACGGGTTCTCCTACGAGCAGTACTTC
TRBJ2-7 | TRBD2 | few | TRBV28 | CASRPTSGKRYEQYF | TGTGCCAGCAGACCAACTAGCGGGAAGAGGTACGAGCAGTACTTC
TRBJ2-2 | - | - | TRBV6-2/TRBV6-3 | CASRAPANTGELFF | TGTGCCAGCAGGGCCCCGGCGAACACCGGGGAGCTGTTTTTT
TRBJ2-7 | - | few | TRBV20-1 | CSARPGTFVKGGYEQYF | TGCAGTGCTAGACCCGGGACATTCGTTAAGGGTGGCTACGAGCAGTACTTC
TRBJ2-3 | TRBD1 | few | TRBV7-2 | CASSLAYRGDADTQYF | TGTGCCAGCAGCTTAGCATACAGGGGTGATGCAGATACGCAGTATTTT
TRBJ1-4 | - | many | TRBV5-5 | CASSLVSPEKLFF | TGTGCCAGCAGCCTCGTATCCCCAGAAAAACTGTTTTTT
TRBJ2-3 | - | - | TRBV12-3/TRBV12-4 | CASSLPPTGHTQYF | TGTGCCAGCAGTTTACCCCCGACAGGTCATACGCAGTATTTT
TRBJ1-6 | - | - | TRBV12-3/TRBV12-4 | CASSLGDLGSPLHF | TGTGCCAGCAGTTTGGGGGACCTCGGTTCACCCCTCCACTTT
TRBJ1-1 | - | few | TRBV4-2 | CASSPVVTAEAFF | TGTGCCAGCAGCCCAGTCGTTACCGCTGAAGCTTTCTTT
TRBJ2-5 | TRBD2 | many | TRBV20-1 | CSASHGRAQYF | TGCAGTGCTAGCCACGGGAGGGCCCAGTACTTC
TRBJ2-5 | TRBD2 | - | TRBV9 | CASSVDSGSVTQYF | TGTGCCAGCAGCGTAGATAGCGGGAGTGTGACCCAGTACTTC
TRBJ1-5 | - | few | TRBV3-1 | CASSRPGRGVGNQPQHF | TGTGCCAGCAGCCGCCCGGGAAGGGGGGTTGGCAATCAGCCCCAGCATTTT
TRBJ2-1 | TRBD2 | few | TRBV20-1 | CSARRAGGPYNEQFF | TGCAGTGCTAGAAGAGCGGGGGGGCCCTACAATGAGCAGTTCTTC
TRBJ2-7 | TRBD2 | - | TRBV9 | CASSEEPLLAGREQYF | TGTGCCAGCAGCGAGGAGCCCTTACTAGCGGGCCGAGAGCAGTACTTC
TRBJ1-4 | TRBD1 | - | TRBV28 | CASSLAGTGGNEKLFF | TGTGCCAGCAGTTTGGCCGGGACAGGGGGTAATGAAAAACTGTTTTTT
TRBJ2-7 | TRBD1 | once | TRBV6-1 | CASSGGQGSNEQYF | TGTGCCAGCAGTGGCGGACAGGGGAGCAACGAGCAGTACTTC
TRBJ2-2 | - | many | TRBV20-1 | CSASFGQGGGELFF | TGCAGTGCTTCTTTTGGGCAGGGCGGTGGGGAGCTGTTTTTT
TRBJ2-1 | TRBD2 | few | TRBV27 | CASSWDRLAGGNNEQFF | TGTGCCAGCAGTTGGGATCGACTAGCGGGGGGGAACAATGAGCAGTTCTTC
TRBJ2-2 | TRBD1 | - | TRBV6-5 | CASSYTGQGAYTGELFF | TGTGCCAGCAGTTACACGGGACAGGGGGCTTATACCGGGGAGCTGTTTTTT
TRBJ1-5 | TRBD1 | - | TRBV15 | CATSSYRGQGNQPQHF | TGTGCCACCAGCAGCTACAGGGGGCAGGGGAATCAGCCCCAGCATTTT
TRBJ1-5 | - | many | TRBV20-1 | CSAAHSNQPQHF | TGCAGTGCCGCACATAGCAATCAGCCCCAGCATTTT
TRBJ1-1 | - | - | TRBV4-3 | CASSQVRTNTEAFF | TGCGCCAGCAGCCAAGTCAGGACGAACACTGAAGCTTTCTTT
TRBJ2-1 | TRBD2 | few | TRBV5-1 | CASSLVVAGGYNEQFF | TGCGCCAGCAGCTTGGTGGTAGCGGGGGGATACAATGAGCAGTTCTTC
TRBJ1-3 | - | few | TRBV20-1 | CSAKTHGDTIYF | TGCAGTGCTAAAACGCACGGGGACACCATATATTTT
TRBJ2-3 | TRBD1 | - | TRBV5-1 | CASSSTGEWVTDTQYF | TGCGCCAGCAGCTCTACAGGGGAATGGGTCACAGATACGCAGTATTTT
TRBJ2-7 | - | - | TRBV20-1 | CSASDLLYEQYF | TGCAGTGCTTCTGACCTGCTCTACGAGCAGTACTTC
TRBJ2-7 | - | many | TRBV20-1 | CSGGASVSYEQYF | TGCAGTGGGGGGGCTAGCGTCTCCTACGAGCAGTACTTC
TRBJ2-5 | - | few | TRBV30 | CAWSASGVQETQYF | TGTGCCTGGAGTGCGTCAGGGGTTCAAGAGACCCAGTACTTC
TRBJ2-1 | - | many | TRBV5-1 | CASAYYPGSYNEQFF | TGCGCCAGCGCTTACTACCCCGGCTCCTACAATGAGCAGTTCTTC
TRBJ2-7 | - | - | TRBV9 | CASSPQQRIGYEQYF | TGTGCCAGCAGCCCCCAGCAGAGGATCGGCTACGAGCAGTACTTC
TRBJ2-7 | - | - | TRBV4-2 | CASSQDHGWGSYEQYF | TGTGCCAGCAGCCAAGATCACGGGTGGGGGTCCTACGAGCAGTACTTC
TRBJ2-1 | TRBD2 | - | TRBV20-1 | CSARVAGGLGEQFF | TGCAGTGCTAGAGTAGCGGGAGGGCTAGGGGAGCAGTTCTTC
TRBJ1-5 | TRBD1 | - | TRBV20-1 | CSARDGGTVPNQPQHF | TGCAGTGCTAGAGATGGAGGGACAGTACCCAATCAGCCCCAGCATTTT
TRBJ1-1 | TRBD1 | few | TRBV12-3/TRBV12-4 | CASSLGQGRMNTEAFF | TGTGCCAGCAGTCTCGGACAGGGAAGGATGAACACTGAAGCTTTCTTT
TRBJ2-1 | TRBD2 | few | TRBV9 | CASSLRGLAGNNEQFF | TGTGCCAGCAGCTTACGAGGACTAGCGGGGAACAATGAGCAGTTCTTC
TRBJ1-2 | - | many | TRBV20-1 | CSASRGGQKGYGYTF | TGCAGTGCTTCGAGGGGGGGGCAGAAAGGCTATGGCTACACCTTC
TRBJ2-5 | TRBD2 | - | TRBV29-1 | CSVRSGGGQRVGTQYF | TGCAGCGTGCGAAGTGGCGGGGGTCAAAGAGTGGGGACCCAGTACTTC
TRBJ1-1 | - | - | TRBV29-1 | CSVEDHRGKGERNTEAFF | TGCAGCGTTGAAGATCATCGGGGAAAGGGAGAAAGGAACACTGAAGCTTTCTTT
TRBJ1-2 | TRBD1 | many | TRBV29-1 | CSVQDRVVGYTF | TGCAGCGTTCAGGACAGGGTCGTCGGCTACACCTTC
TRBJ2-5 | - | few | TRBV4-2 | CASSQGGRREQETQYF | TGTGCCAGCAGCCAAGGGGGTAGGAGGGAACAAGAGACCCAGTACTTC
TRBJ2-1 | - | - | TRBV20-1 | CSAGGRLRDEQFF | TGCAGTGCGGGGGGCCGTTTAAGGGATGAGCAGTTCTTC
TRBJ2-3 | TRBD1 | many | TRBV5-1 | CASSVDRANTDTQYF | TGCGCCAGCAGCGTTGACAGGGCGAATACAGATACGCAGTATTTT
TRBJ2-4 | TRBD1 | few | TRBV6-2/TRBV6-3 | CASGQGARNIQYF | TGTGCCAGTGGACAGGGGGCGCGGAACATTCAGTACTTC
TRBJ1-4 | - | many | TRBV20-1 | CSADPGSTNEKLFF | TGCAGTGCGGACCCAGGGTCAACTAATGAAAAACTGTTTTTT
TRBJ1-5 | - | few | TRBV5-1 | CASSKNPDFNQPQHF | TGCGCCAGCAGCAAAAATCCCGACTTCAATCAGCCCCAGCATTTT